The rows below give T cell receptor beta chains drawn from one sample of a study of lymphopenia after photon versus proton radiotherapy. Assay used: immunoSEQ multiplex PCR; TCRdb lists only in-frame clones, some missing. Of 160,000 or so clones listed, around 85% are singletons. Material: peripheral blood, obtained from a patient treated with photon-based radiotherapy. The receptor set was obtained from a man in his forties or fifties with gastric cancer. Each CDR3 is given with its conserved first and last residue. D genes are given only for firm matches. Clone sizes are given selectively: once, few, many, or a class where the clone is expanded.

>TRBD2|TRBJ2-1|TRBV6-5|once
TGTGCCAGCAGTTACTCGTTTCTAGCGGGAGGTAATGAGCAGTTCTTC
CASSYSFLAGGNEQFF
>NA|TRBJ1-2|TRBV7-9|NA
TGTGCCAGCAGCTTAGACGACGGTACCTATGGCTACACCTTC
CASSLDDGTYGYTF
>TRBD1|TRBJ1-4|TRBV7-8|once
TGTGCCAGCAGCTCGACAGGGATGCGCAATGAAAAACTGTTTTTT
CASSSTGMRNEKLFF
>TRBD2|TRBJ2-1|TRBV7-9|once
TGTGCCAGCAGTCCCGGACTAGCGGGACCCTACAATGAGCAGTTCTTC
CASSPGLAGPYNEQFF
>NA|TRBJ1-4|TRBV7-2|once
TGTGCCAGCAGCCTTAACACCGGGACATTAAAACTGTTTTTT
CASSLNTGTLKLFF
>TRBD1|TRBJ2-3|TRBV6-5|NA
TGTGCCAGCAGTTACTCGCCCACAGGGGTAGATACGCAGTATTTT
CASSYSPTGVDTQYF
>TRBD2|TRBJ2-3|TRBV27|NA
TGTGCCAGCAGTTCACTAGCGGGTAGCACAGATACGCAGTATTTT
CASSSLAGSTDTQYF
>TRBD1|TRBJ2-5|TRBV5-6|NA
TGTGCCAGCAGCTTTGGGGACAGGGGATTTACGGAGACCCAGTACTTC
CASSFGDRGFTETQYF
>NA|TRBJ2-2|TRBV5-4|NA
TGTGCCAGCAGCTTGGCAGCCGACGGGGAGCTGTTTTTT
CASSLAADGELFF
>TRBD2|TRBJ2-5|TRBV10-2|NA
TGCGCCAGCAGTGAGTTCAGGGGACTAGCGGGATACGGGACCCAGTACTTC
CASSEFRGLAGYGTQYF
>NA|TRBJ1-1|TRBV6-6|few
TGTGCCAGCATCACAGGGCGGATGAACACTGAAGCTTTCTTT
CASITGRMNTEAFF
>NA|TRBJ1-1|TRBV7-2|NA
TGTGCCAGCAGCTTAAGCAGCTTGAACACTGAAGCTTTCTTT
CASSLSSLNTEAFF
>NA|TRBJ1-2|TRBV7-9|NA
TGTGCCAGCAGCTTAGACCTTGATGGCTACACCTTC
CASSLDLDGYTF
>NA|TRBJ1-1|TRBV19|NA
TGTGCCAGTAGTATAGCGGTTGACACTGAAGCTTTCTTT
CASSIAVDTEAFF
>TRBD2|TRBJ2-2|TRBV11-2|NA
TGTGCCAGCAGCTTATACGGGAGGGCCACCGGGGAGCTGTTTTTT
CASSLYGRATGELFF
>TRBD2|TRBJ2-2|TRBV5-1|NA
TGCGCCAGCAGCCTAACGGGACTAGCGGGAGGAACCGGGGAGCTGTTTTTT
CASSLTGLAGGTGELFF
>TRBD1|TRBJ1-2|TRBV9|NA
TGTGCCAGCAGCTACAATCAGGGGGCATATGGCTACACCTTC
CASSYNQGAYGYTF
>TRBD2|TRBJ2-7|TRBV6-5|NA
TGTGCCAGCAGTTACGCACTAGCGGGACCCTACGAGCAGTACTTC
CASSYALAGPYEQYF
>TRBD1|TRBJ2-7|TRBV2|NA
TGTGCCAGCAGTGAAGGCAGGGGGCCCACCTACGAGCAGTACTTC
CASSEGRGPTYEQYF
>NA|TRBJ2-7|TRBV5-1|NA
TGCGCCAGCAGCTTCGAGGGAAGGTACGAGCAGTACTTC
CASSFEGRYEQYF
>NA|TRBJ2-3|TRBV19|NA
TGTGCCAGTAGTATACCTCGGGGGTTGAATGGAGATACGCAGTATTTT
CASSIPRGLNGDTQYF
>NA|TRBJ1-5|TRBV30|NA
TGTGCCTGGAGTCCCTCCGGCAATCAGCCCCAGCATTTT
CAWSPSGNQPQHF
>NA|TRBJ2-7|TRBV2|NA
TGTGCCACCACGACAGGTATCAACGAGCAGTACTTC
CATTTGINEQYF
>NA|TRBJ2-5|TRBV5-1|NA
TGCGCCAGCAGCTTCCTACGAGGAAGGGGTGGGCAGGAGACCCAGTACTTC
CASSFLRGRGGQETQYF
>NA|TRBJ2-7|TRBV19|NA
TGTGCCAGTAGTTTCTCCGGGACACCGGACTACGAGCAGTACTTC
CASSFSGTPDYEQYF
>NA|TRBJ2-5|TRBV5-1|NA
TGCGCCAGCAGCTTGCGGACAGACCAAGAGACCCAGTACTTC
CASSLRTDQETQYF
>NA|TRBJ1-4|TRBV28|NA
TGTGCCAGCACGGGCCCTACAACTAATGAAAAACTGTTTTTT
CASTGPTTNEKLFF
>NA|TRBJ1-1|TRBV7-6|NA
TGTGCCAGCAGCTTATCGCCGGCAGGGATGAACACTGAAGCTTTCTTT
CASSLSPAGMNTEAFF
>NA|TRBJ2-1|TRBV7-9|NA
TGTGCCAGCAGCTTAGATCAGTCCTCCTACAATGAGCAGTTCTTC
CASSLDQSSYNEQFF
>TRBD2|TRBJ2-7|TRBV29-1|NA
TGCAGCGTAGGCCCGCGGGAGGCCTCCTACGAGCAGTACTTC
CSVGPREASYEQYF
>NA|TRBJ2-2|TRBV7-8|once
TGTGCCAGCAGCATAGCGAGGGAATCGAACACCGGGGAGCTGTTTTTT
CASSIARESNTGELFF
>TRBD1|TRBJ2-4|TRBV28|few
TGTGCCAGCAGTCCCGTACAGGGGGCAAACATTCAGTACTTC
CASSPVQGANIQYF
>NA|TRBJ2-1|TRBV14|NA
TGTGCCAGCAGCCAAGATAGGCGGACCCAGGGTGATGAGCAGTTCTTC
CASSQDRRTQGDEQFF
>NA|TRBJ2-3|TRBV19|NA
TGTGCCAGTAGTATAGGGGGCCTAGGGGATACGCAGTATTTT
CASSIGGLGDTQYF
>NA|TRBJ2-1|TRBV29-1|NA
TGCAGCGTTGAAGATGTGGCTAGACGGTCCTACAATGAGCAGTTCTTC
CSVEDVARRSYNEQFF
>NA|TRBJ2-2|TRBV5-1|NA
TGCGCCAGCAGCTCCGGGAACACCGGGGAGCTGTTTTTT
CASSSGNTGELFF
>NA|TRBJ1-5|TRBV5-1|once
TGCGCCAGCAGCCCCGGAGGGGTTTGGGGGAAACAGCCCCAGCATTTT
CASSPGGVWGKQPQHF
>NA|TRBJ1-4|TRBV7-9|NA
TGTGCCAGCAGCCCGGTGTCCACTAATGAAAAACTGTTTTTT
CASSPVSTNEKLFF
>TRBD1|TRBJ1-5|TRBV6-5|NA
TGTGCCAGCAGTACAGGGACAGAGAATCAGCCCCAGCATTTT
CASSTGTENQPQHF
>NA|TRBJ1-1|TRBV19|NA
TGTGCCAGTAGCGGATGGCAGAGCACTGAAGCTTTCTTT
CASSGWQSTEAFF
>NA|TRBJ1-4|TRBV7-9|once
TGTGCCAGCAGCTTAGGGAACGGTAATGAAAAACTGTTTTTT
CASSLGNGNEKLFF
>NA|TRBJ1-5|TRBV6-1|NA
TGTGCCAGCAGTGAGGCCGGGGTATCGAATCAGCCCCAGCATTTT
CASSEAGVSNQPQHF
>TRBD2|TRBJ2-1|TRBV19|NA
TGTGCCAGTAGTATAGACGGGACTAGCGGTAGCTCCTACAATGAGCAGTTCTTC
CASSIDGTSGSSYNEQFF
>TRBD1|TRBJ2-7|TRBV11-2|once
TGTGCCAGCAAAAGGTGGGACAGACGGGAGCAGTACTTC
CASKRWDRREQYF
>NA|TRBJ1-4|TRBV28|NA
TGTGCCAGCAGTAGAGGGTCCGAAAAACTGTTTTTT
CASSRGSEKLFF
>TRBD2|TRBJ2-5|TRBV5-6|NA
TGTGCCAGCAGCTTTCGGACTAGAGCGGACCAAGAGACCCAGTACTTC
CASSFRTRADQETQYF
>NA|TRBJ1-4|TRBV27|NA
TGTGCCAGCAGTTTGGGAGGGTTGACGGCAACTAATGAAAAACTGTTTTTT
CASSLGGLTATNEKLFF
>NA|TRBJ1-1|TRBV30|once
TGTGCCTGGAGTGTAAGCAGGAACACTGAAGCTTTCTTT
CAWSVSRNTEAFF
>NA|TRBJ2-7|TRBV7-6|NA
TGTGCCAGCAGCTATAAGGGCGGCCACGAGCAGTACTTC
CASSYKGGHEQYF